The source of this TCR beta chain is a study of OX40 agonist ivuxolimab in advanced cancers. General study points: Relative to CD4+ cells, CD8+ T cells on average had more expanded clones.

In regard to this clone: What it binds is unknown.

V was pared by 1 base and J by 7 bases, with 15 bases between. CDR1 and CDR2 (germline): SGHRS, YFSETQ. The CDR3 contains 15 residues. TCRdb's table, derived via immunoSEQ multiplex PCR, lists solely in-frame clones and lacks some. The sample holds roughly 71,000 clones, around 85% seen once. The material sequenced was CD4+ or CD8+ T cells sorted from blood, taken in a trial of the OX40 agonist ivuxolimab. V and J are TRBV5-1 and TRBJ2-1, with D tentatively TRBD2 (6 bases). This sequence originates from an adult with an advanced solid tumor such as melanoma, head and neck, liver or kidney cancer. The CDR3 bases are TGCGCCAGCAGCTTGATGGCAGGACTAATGAATGAGCAGTTCTTC. Protein product: CASSLMAGLMNEQFF. The full variable domain, its missing parts supplied by reference TRBV5-1 and TRBJ2-1, is KAGVTQTPRYLIKTRGQQVTLSCSPISGHRSVSWYQQTPGQGLQFLFEYFSETQRNKGNFPGRFSGRQFSNSRSEMNVSTLELGDSALYLCASSLMAGLMNEQFFGPGTRLTVL.